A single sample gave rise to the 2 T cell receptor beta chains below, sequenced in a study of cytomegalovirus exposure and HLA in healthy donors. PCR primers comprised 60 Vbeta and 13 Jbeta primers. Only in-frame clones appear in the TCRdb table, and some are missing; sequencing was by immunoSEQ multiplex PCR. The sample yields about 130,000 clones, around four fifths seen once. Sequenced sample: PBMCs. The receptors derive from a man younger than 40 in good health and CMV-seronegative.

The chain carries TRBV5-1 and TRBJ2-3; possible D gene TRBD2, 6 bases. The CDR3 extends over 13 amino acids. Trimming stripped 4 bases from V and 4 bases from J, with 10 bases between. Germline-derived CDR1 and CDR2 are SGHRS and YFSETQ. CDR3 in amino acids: CASSGGTSDTQYF. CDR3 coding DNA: TGCGCCAGCAGCGGAGGGACTTCAGATACGCAGTATTTT.

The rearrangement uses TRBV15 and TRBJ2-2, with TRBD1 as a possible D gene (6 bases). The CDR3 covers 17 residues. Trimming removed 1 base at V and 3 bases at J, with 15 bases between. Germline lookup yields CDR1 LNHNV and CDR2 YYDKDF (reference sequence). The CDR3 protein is CATSRVGQGGYTGELFF. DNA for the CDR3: TGTGCCACCAGCAGAGTGGGACAAGGGGGTTACACCGGGGAGCTGTTTTTT.